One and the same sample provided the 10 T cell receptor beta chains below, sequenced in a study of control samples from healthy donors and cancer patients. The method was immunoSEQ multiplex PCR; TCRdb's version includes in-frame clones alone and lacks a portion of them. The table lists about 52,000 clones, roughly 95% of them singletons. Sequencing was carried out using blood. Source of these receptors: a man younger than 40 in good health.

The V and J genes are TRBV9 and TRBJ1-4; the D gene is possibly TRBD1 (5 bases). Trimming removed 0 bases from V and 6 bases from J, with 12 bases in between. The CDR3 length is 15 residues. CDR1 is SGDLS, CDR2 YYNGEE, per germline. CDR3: CASSVGPGLDEKLFF. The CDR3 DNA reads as TGTGCCAGCAGCGTAGGGCCGGGGCTTGATGAAAAACTGTTTTTT. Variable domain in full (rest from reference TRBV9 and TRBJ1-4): DSGVTQTPKHLITATGQRVTLRCSPRSGDLSVYWYQQSLDQGLQFLIQYYNGEERAKGNILERFSAQQFPDLHSELNLSSLELGDSALYFCASSVGPGLDEKLFFGSGTQLSVL.

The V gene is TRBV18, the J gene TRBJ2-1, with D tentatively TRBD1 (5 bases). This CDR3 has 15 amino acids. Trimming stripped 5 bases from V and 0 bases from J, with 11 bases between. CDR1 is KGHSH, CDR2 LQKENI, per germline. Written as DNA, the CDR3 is TGTGCCAGCTCAGCGACAGTTAGCTCCTACAATGAGCAGTTCTTC. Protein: CASSATVSSYNEQFF. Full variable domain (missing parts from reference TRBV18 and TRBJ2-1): NAGVMQNPRHLVRRRGQEARLRCSPMKGHSHVYWYRQLPEEGLKFMVYLQKENIIDESGMPKERFSAEFPKEGPSILRIQQVVRGDSAAYFCASSATVSSYNEQFFGPGTRLTVL.

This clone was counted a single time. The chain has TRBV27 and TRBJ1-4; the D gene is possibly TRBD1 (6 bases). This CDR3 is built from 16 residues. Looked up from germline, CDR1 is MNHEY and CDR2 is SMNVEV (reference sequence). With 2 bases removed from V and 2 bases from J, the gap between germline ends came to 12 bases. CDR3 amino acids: CASSLRGGRTNEKLFF. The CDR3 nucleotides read TGTGCCAGCAGTTTAAGGGGGGGAAGGACTAATGAAAAACTGTTTTTT.

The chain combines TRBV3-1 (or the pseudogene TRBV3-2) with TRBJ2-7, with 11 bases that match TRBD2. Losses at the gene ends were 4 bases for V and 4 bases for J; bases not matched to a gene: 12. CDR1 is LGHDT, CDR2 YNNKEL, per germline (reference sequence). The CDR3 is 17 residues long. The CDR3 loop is CASSRGTSGALGYEQYF. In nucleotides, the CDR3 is TGTGCCAGCAGCCGGGGGACTAGCGGAGCGCTCGGGTACGAGCAGTACTTC.

CDR3 protein: CASSFSGSSNEQFF. The CDR3 DNA follows: TGTGCCAGCAGCTTCTCCGGGAGCTCCAATGAGCAGTTCTTC. The chain recombines TRBV11-3 with TRBJ2-1; D might be TRBD2 (6 bases). Germline CDR1 is SGHNT and CDR2 is YENEEA. The CDR3 consists of 14 residues. V was shortened by 3 bases and J by 6 bases, with 12 bases between the two germline ends.

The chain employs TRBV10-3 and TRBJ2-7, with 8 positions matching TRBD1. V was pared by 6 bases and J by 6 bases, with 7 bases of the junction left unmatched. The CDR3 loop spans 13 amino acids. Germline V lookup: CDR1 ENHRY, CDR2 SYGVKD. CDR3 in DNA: TGTGCCATCAGGGACAGGGTAGGGGGCGAGCAGTACTTC. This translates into CAIRDRVGGEQYF.

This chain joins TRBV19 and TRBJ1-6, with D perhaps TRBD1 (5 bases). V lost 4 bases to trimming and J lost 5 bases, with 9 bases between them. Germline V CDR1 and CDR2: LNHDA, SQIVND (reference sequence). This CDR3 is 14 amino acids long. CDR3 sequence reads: CASSTGGNNSPLHF. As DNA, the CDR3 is TGTGCCAGTAGTACTGGGGGGAATAATTCACCCCTCCACTTT.

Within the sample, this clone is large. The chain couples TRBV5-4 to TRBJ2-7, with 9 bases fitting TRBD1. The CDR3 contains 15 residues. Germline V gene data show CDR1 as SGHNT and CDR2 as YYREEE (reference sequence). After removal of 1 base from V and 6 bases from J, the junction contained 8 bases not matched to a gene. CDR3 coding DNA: TGTGCCAGCAGCTTGTCGAGGGGACAGGGTGCCGAGCAGTACTTC. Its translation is CASSLSRGQGAEQYF.

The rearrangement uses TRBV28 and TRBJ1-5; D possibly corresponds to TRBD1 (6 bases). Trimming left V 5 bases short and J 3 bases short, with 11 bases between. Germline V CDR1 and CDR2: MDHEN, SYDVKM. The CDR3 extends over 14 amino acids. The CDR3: CASSRDRFNQPQHF. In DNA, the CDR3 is TGTGCCAGCAGTAGAGACAGGTTCAATCAGCCCCAGCATTTT.

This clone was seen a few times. The CDR3 coding sequence is TGCAGCGTTGGAGGTGGCATGAACACTGAAGCTTTCTTT. This sequence encodes CSVGGGMNTEAFF. The chain uses TRBV29-1 and TRBJ1-1; D gene ambiguous. CDR1 SQVTM and CDR2 ANQGSEA come from the germline V gene. The CDR3 is 13 amino acids. V lost 4 bases, J lost 0 bases, and 9 bases lay in between.